This T cell receptor (beta chain) originates from a study of blood T cell repertoires in COVID-19. Study-level information: Sources were T cells, B-cell-depleted T cells, or PBMCs; the material itself was cDNA or gDNA.

In the original workflow: Amplifying reference gene primers gave estimates of nucleated cell counts. Profiled with immunoSEQ multiplex PCR; TCRdb holds only in-frame clones, not every one. V, J and clone size are taken as reported in that table, and D and trimming were inferred from the DNA itself. In the table there are 85,000 to 120,000 clones, 84% of which are singletons. Germline CDR1 reads SGHRS; CDR2 reads YFSETQ. CDR3 size: 14 residues. In this sample, this clone turned up a few times. A read error may account for a junction end that differs from germline. This clonotype was obtained from a man aged 40-49 years with active or convalescent COVID-19. The V gene is TRBV5-1, the J gene TRBJ2-3, with a tentative D call TRBD2 (6 bases). The sample comprised peripheral blood. CDR3 DNA sequence: TGCGCCAGCCGCTTGACTAGATTCACAGATACGCAGTATTTT. Encoded protein: CASRLTRFTDTQYF.